The present T cell receptor (beta chain) was sequenced within a study of blood T cell repertoires in COVID-19. Across the study: The United States, Italy and Spain provided the acute and convalescent COVID-19 samples. T cells, B-cell-depleted T cells, or PBMCs supplied cDNA or gDNA.

Per the germline V gene, CDR1 is DFQATT and CDR2 is SNEGSKA (reference sequence). The CDR3 sequence is 11 residues long. V lost 6 bases to trimming and J lost 3 bases, with 9 bases between them. As handled by the study authors: Amplification of reference gene primers was used by the study to estimate nucleated cell counts. Sequenced by immunoSEQ multiplex PCR; TCRdb stores in-frame clones only, minus some. V, J and clone size were drawn from that table, and D and trimming were deduced from the DNA. Of roughly 21,000 clones listed, roughly 80% are singletons. This clonotype originated in a man aged 35-49 years with acute or convalescent COVID-19. The chain has TRBV20-1 and TRBJ2-7; possible D gene TRBD1, 6 bases. What was sequenced was peripheral blood. Written as DNA, the CDR3 is TGCAGTGCGATACAGGGCTACGAGCAGTACTTC. It is translated as CSAIQGYEQYF.